This TCR beta chain was found in a study of blood T cell repertoires in COVID-19. Source study methods: From reference gene primer amplification, estimates of nucleated cell counts were derived. The data were produced by immunoSEQ multiplex PCR, yet TCRdb's version contains in-frame clones alone and is incomplete. V, J and clone size were drawn from that table, and D and trimming were deduced from the DNA. The table shows approximately 310,000 clones, with 85% occurring only once. This CDR3 region has 18 residues. Unmatched junction bases numbered 10, after V lost 1 base and J lost 6 bases. In germline, CDR1 is SEHNR, CDR2 FQNEAQ (reference sequence). Participant age was roughly 18 to 89 years, and participants resided in 25 or so US areas. Cohorts were assigned according to the clinical history that participants reported.

The V gene is TRBV7-9, the J gene TRBJ2-3; 13 bases agree with TRBD2. The material sequenced was PBMCs or T cells enriched from blood (not recorded which). The receptor's source is a woman between 25 and 40 years old who had been exposed to COVID-19. CDR3 amino acids: CASSLGRSTSGGRDTQYF. DNA for the CDR3: TGTGCCAGCAGCTTAGGACGTTCGACTAGCGGGGGGCGGGATACGCAGTATTTT.